These 22 T cell receptor beta chains were sequenced from one sample in a study of follicular helper T cells after annual influenza vaccination. TCRdb keeps only in-frame clones here, not all; method: immunoSEQ multiplex PCR. The sample consists of about 10,000 clones, approximately 80% of them appearing once. Documented time point: 2015-2016 season, 7 days after influenza vaccination. The specimen comprised CXCR5+ CD38- circulating T follicular helper cells from blood, sampled 7 days after influenza vaccination. The subset denotes: circulating Tfh, non-naive CD4+CXCR5+PD-1+ (ICOS+CD38+ or ICOS-CD38-). The origin of the receptors is an adult who received the influenza vaccine.

This chain connects TRBV30 to TRBJ1-3, with D perhaps matching TRBD1 (5 bases). Between the trimmed V and J ends, which lost 3 bases and 0 bases, there was a span of 12 bases. CDR3 length: 15 amino acids. Germline V gene data show CDR1 as GTSNPN and CDR2 as SVGIG (reference sequence). The CDR3 sequence: CAWRFSGHSGNTIYF. The DNA of the CDR3 is TGTGCCTGGAGGTTCTCAGGGCACTCTGGAAACACCATATATTTT.

The V and J genes are TRBV11-2 and TRBJ1-1, with D unclear. Germline CDR1 SGHAT, CDR2 FQNNGV. The V end lost 5 bases, the J end lost 3 bases, and 10 bases lay between the germline ends. CDR3 size: 13 residues. Here the CDR3 reads CASSPSWDTEAFF. The CDR3, as DNA: TGTGCCAGCAGCCCCTCATGGGACACTGAAGCTTTCTTT.

The rearrangement uses TRBV9 and TRBJ1-1; D unclear. Trimming cost V 0 bases and J 0 bases, with 6 bases left between them. Germline CDR1 is SGDLS and CDR2 is YYNGEE. The CDR3 covers 14 residues. DNA for the CDR3: TGTGCCAGCAGCGTAGACCACTTGAACACTGAAGCTTTCTTT. Protein product: CASSVDHLNTEAFF.

The rearrangement links TRBV11-2 to TRBJ1-2; a weak D match, TRBD1 (6 bases). The V gene lost 8 bases and the J gene lost 4 bases, with 17 bases spanning the gap. The CDR3 loop spans 14 amino acids. Germline-derived CDR1 and CDR2 are SGHAT and FQNNGV. CDR3 coding DNA: TGTGCCAGCGCCAAGGGGGTCGAGACCTATGGCTACACCTTC. Translation gives CASAKGVETYGYTF.

V gene TRBV10-3 combines with J gene TRBJ1-1, with D possibly TRBD1 on 6 matching bases. Germline V lookup: CDR1 ENHRY, CDR2 SYGVKD. Trimming cost V 6 bases and J 1 base, with 12 bases left between them. The CDR3 loop spans 14 amino acids. CDR3 bases: TGTGCCATCAGGACAGGCGGAGAGAACACTGAAGCTTTCTTT. Translated: CAIRTGGENTEAFF.

The rearrangement uses TRBV5-5 and TRBJ2-4; TRBD2 matches at 12 bases. The CDR3 is 16 residues long. After removal of 6 bases from V and 1 base from J, the junction contained 5 bases not matched to a gene. Germline-derived CDR1 and CDR2 are SGHKS and YYEKEE (reference sequence). The DNA of the CDR3 is TGTGCCAGCAACACCGGGACTAGCGGGGCCAAAAACATTCAGTACTTC. Protein product: CASNTGTSGAKNIQYF. The entire variable domain, with the rest obtained from reference TRBV5-5 and TRBJ2-4, is as follows: DAGVTQSPTHLIKTRGQQVTLRCSPISGHKSVSWYQQVLGQGPQFIFQYYEKEERGRGNFPDRFSARQFPNYSSELNVNALLLGDSALYLCASNTGTSGAKNIQYFGAGTRLSVL.

The genes are TRBV2 and TRBJ2-2, with 8 bases lining up with TRBD1. The CDR3 extends over 17 amino acids. The V gene end was trimmed by 5 bases and the J gene end by 6 bases; junction bases not matched to a gene: 14. CDR1 is SNHLY and CDR2 is FYNNEI in the germline V gene. CDR3 DNA sequence: TGTGCCAGCAGTCTAGAAAGCCAGGGGGCGCGCGCCGGGGAGCTGTTTTTT. It encodes CASSLESQGARAGELFF.

V usage is TRBV4-1 and J usage is TRBJ2-1, with D possibly TRBD2 on 5 matching bases. This CDR3 is 15 amino acids long. V dropped 2 bases and J dropped 5 bases, with 13 bases sitting between them. Germline V gene lookup returns CDR1 MGHRA and CDR2 YSYEKL. As DNA, the CDR3 is TGCGCCAGCAGCCAATTACCAGCGGTCAACAATGAGCAGTTCTTC. Its protein product is CASSQLPAVNNEQFF.

This clone has only one observation. The chain couples TRBV5-4 to TRBJ2-7; TRBD2 matches 8 bases. Germline CDR1 and CDR2: SGHNT and YYREEE (reference sequence). CDR3 length equals 15 residues. V lost 4 bases, J lost 4 bases, and 10 bases stayed unmatched. The CDR3 loop reads CASSPGRGGDYEQYF. In DNA form, the CDR3 reads TGTGCCAGCAGCCCTGGACGGGGGGGAGATTACGAGCAGTACTTC. Combining the CDR3 with reference TRBV5-4 and TRBJ2-7 gives the whole variable domain ETGVTQSPTHLIKTRGQQVTLRCSSQSGHNTVSWYQQALGQGPQFIFQYYREEENGRGNFPPRFSGLQFPNYSSELNVNALELDDSALYLCASSPGRGGDYEQYFGPGTRLTVT.

The chain recombines TRBV18 with TRBJ2-3; D unclear. The CDR3 sequence is 15 residues long. Germline V gene sequence: CDR1 KGHSH, CDR2 LQKENI. The V gene lost 0 bases and the J gene lost 2 bases, with 9 bases spanning the gap. CDR3 DNA: TGTGCCAGCTCACCACCGAGGTCAGACACAGATACGCAGTATTTT. Translated, it gives CASSPPRSDTDTQYF.

A few counts support this clone. The rearrangement joins TRBV5-1 to TRBJ1-6, with D tentatively TRBD1 (6 bases). Germline V lookup: CDR1 SGHRS, CDR2 YFSETQ. The CDR3 contains 14 residues. The V end lost 1 base, the J end lost 9 bases, and 11 bases lay between the germline ends. The CDR3 region has the DNA TGCGCCAGCAGCTTGTCAGGGGCGACTTCACCCCTCCACTTT. Encoded protein: CASSLSGATSPLHF.

This chain joins TRBV10-3 and TRBJ2-7; TRBD2 matches at 12 bases. There are 16 residues in the CDR3. V trimming: 2 bases; J trimming: 6 bases; junction bases outside the gene matches: 8. Germline V lookup: CDR1 ENHRY, CDR2 SYGVKD. The CDR3 is CAISERLAGEGGEQYF. The CDR3 nucleotides read TGTGCCATCAGTGAGCGACTAGCGGGGGAAGGGGGCGAGCAGTACTTC.

The chain recombines TRBV29-1 with TRBJ2-3; 8 nucleotides align to TRBD2. This CDR3 has 15 amino acids. Per the germline V gene, CDR1 is SQVTM and CDR2 is ANQGSEA. Unmatched junction bases numbered 4, after V lost 2 bases and J lost 0 bases. The CDR3 DNA follows: TGCAGCGTTGAACTCCCTAGCGGGAGCACAGATACGCAGTATTTT. Its protein product is CSVELPSGSTDTQYF.

V gene TRBV5-1 combines with J gene TRBJ2-2, with D tentatively TRBD2 (5 bases). The CDR3 is 18 amino acids. V lost 5 bases and J 3 bases, leaving 23 bases between the germline ends. CDR1 and CDR2 from the germline V gene are SGHRS and YFSETQ. In nucleotides, the CDR3 is TGCGCCAGCAGGCACAAGGGCGGGTCAGAGGTGCACACCGGGGAGCTGTTTTTT. Protein product: CASRHKGGSEVHTGELFF.

The V and J genes are TRBV2 and TRBJ1-5; D is undetermined. CDR3 length: 14 amino acids. CDR1 is SNHLY and CDR2 is FYNNEI in the germline V gene. The V and J ends lost 6 bases and 5 bases respectively, with 14 bases between them. CDR3 protein: CASSLDGNYQPQHF. In nucleotides, the CDR3 is TGTGCCAGCAGCCTTGACGGAAACTATCAGCCCCAGCATTTT.

This clone was counted between two and nine times. Here the CDR3 reads CASSLAHDGLGYEQYF. In DNA, the CDR3 is TGTGCCAGCAGCTTAGCTCACGACGGACTGGGCTACGAGCAGTACTTC. The rearrangement joins TRBV11-2 to TRBJ2-7, with a tentative D call TRBD2 (5 bases). Trimming pared 1 base from V and 3 bases from J, leaving 16 bases between. This CDR3 contains 16 residues. Germline-derived CDR1 and CDR2 are SGHAT and FQNNGV.

The genes are TRBV6-6 and TRBJ2-3; 10 bases map to TRBD2. Trimming took 6 bases from V and 5 from J; bases not matched to a gene: 11. This CDR3 has 16 amino acids. Germline values: CDR1 MNHNY, CDR2 SVGAGI (reference sequence). In nucleotides, the CDR3 is TGTGCCAGCAGGCCCTCCACTAGCGGGGATATAGATACGCAGTATTTT. Its translation is CASRPSTSGDIDTQYF.

The rearrangement joins TRBV10-3 to TRBJ2-3; D might be TRBD2 (5 bases). The length of the CDR3 is 14 residues. Germline loops: CDR1 ENHRY, CDR2 SYGVKD. The germline V and J ends were trimmed by 7 bases and 0 bases, with 11 bases remaining between them. Written as DNA, the CDR3 is TGTGCCATCAAGGCTAGCCAGAGCACAGATACGCAGTATTTT. Amino acids: CAIKASQSTDTQYF.

V gene TRBV2 combines with J gene TRBJ2-5, with D possibly TRBD1 on 5 matching bases. V lost 5 bases to trimming and J lost 5 bases, with 12 bases between them. CDR3 length equals 13 residues. Germline loops: CDR1 SNHLY, CDR2 FYNNEI. In DNA, the CDR3 is TGTGCCAGCAGTCCCAGGGTCCACGAGACCCAGTACTTC. It specifies CASSPRVHETQYF.

The rearrangement uses TRBV6-4 and TRBJ2-2; the D is unclear. The CDR3 loop spans 14 amino acids. V lost 6 bases, J lost 0 bases, and 8 bases lay in between. The V gene's germline CDR1 is MRHNA and CDR2 SNTAGT. The CDR3 loop is CASRARPNTGELFF. The CDR3 DNA reads TGTGCCAGCAGAGCCCGACCGAACACCGGGGAGCTGTTTTTT.

The CDR3 region is CASRDFLAGGAKNIQYF. CDR3 nucleotides: TGCGCCAGCAGGGATTTCCTAGCAGGCGGAGCCAAAAACATTCAGTACTTC. The chain has TRBV5-1 and TRBJ2-4, with D perhaps TRBD2 (5 bases). The V end lost 5 bases, the J end lost 0 bases, and 18 bases lay between the germline ends. Germline V lookup: CDR1 SGHRS, CDR2 YFSETQ. The CDR3 is 17 residues long. The full variable domain, its missing parts supplied by reference TRBV5-1 and TRBJ2-4, is KAGVTQTPRYLIKTRGQQVTLSCSPISGHRSVSWYQQTPGQGLQFLFEYFSETQRNKGNFPGRFSGRQFSNSRSEMNVSTLELGDSALYLCASRDFLAGGAKNIQYFGAGTRLSVL.

The rearrangement links TRBV7-6 to TRBJ1-4; the D is unclear. The CDR3 covers 15 residues. Germline V lookup: CDR1 SGHVS, CDR2 FNYEAQ. Trimming cost V 3 bases and J 11 bases, with 19 bases left between them. CDR3 protein: CASSFNSFPMSKLFF. The DNA of the CDR3 is TGTGCCAGCAGCTTCAACAGTTTTCCGATGAGTAAACTGTTTTTT.